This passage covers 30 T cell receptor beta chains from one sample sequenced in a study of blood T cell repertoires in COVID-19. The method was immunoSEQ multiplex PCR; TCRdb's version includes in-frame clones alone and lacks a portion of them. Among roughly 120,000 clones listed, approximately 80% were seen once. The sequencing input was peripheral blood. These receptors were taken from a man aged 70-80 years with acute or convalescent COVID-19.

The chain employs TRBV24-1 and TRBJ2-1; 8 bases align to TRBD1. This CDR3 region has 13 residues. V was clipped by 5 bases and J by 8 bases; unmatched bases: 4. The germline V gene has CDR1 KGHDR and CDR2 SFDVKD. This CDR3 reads CATSGAGGDEQFF. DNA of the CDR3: TGTGCCACCAGTGGAGCAGGGGGCGATGAGCAGTTCTTC.

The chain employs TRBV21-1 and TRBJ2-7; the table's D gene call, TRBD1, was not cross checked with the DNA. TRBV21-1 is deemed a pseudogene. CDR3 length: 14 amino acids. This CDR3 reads CASSIPGILPEQYF. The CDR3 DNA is TGTGCCAGCAGCATACCAGGGATTTTACCCGAGCAGTACTTC.

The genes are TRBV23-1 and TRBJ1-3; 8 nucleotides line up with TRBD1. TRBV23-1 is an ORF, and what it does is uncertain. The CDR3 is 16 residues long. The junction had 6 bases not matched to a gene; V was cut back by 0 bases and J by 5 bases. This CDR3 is CASSQSRQGSRNTIYF. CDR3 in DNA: TGCGCCAGCAGTCAATCGAGACAGGGGTCTAGAAACACCATATATTTT.

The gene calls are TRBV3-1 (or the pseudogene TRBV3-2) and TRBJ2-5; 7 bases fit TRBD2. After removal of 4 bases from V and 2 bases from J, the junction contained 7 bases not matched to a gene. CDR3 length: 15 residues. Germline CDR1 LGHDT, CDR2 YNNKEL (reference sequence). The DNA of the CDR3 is TGTGCCAGCAGCCCTTCCGGGACTATTCAAGAGACCCAGTACTTC. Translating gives CASSPSGTIQETQYF.

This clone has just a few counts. The CDR3 here is CASSHGGGMSTEAFF. The CDR3 DNA sequence: TGCGCCAGCAGCCACGGCGGAGGGATGAGCACTGAAGCTTTCTTT. The chain recombines TRBV4-1 with TRBJ1-1; D gene unclear. Germline V gene data show CDR1 as MGHRA and CDR2 as YSYEKL. CDR3 length equals 15 residues. The germline V and J ends were trimmed by 3 bases and 4 bases, with 15 bases remaining between them.

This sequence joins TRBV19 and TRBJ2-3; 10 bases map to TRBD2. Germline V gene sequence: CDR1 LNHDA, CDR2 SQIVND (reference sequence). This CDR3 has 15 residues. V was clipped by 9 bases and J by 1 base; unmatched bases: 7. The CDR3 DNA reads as TGTGCCAGCGGAGCGGGGGGGCGGGGCACAGATACGCAGTATTTT. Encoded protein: CASGAGGRGTDTQYF.

CDR3 sequence reads: CASSLAATGGYGYTF. The CDR3 DNA sequence: TGTGCCAGCAGCTTAGCGGCGACAGGGGGCTATGGCTACACCTTC. The V call is TRBV7-8, the J call TRBJ1-2, with 9 bases identical to TRBD1. Trimming took 0 bases from V and 4 from J; bases not matched to a gene: 3. Germline CDR1 and CDR2: SGHVS and FQNEAQ. The CDR3 runs to 15 residues.

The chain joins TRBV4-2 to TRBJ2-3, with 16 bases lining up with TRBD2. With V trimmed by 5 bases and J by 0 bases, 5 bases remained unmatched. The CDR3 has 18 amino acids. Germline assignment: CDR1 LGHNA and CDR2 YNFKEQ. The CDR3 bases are TGTGCCAGCAGCAAGGGACTAGCGGGGGGGTCGAGCACAGATACGCAGTATTTT. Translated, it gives CASSKGLAGGSSTDTQYF.

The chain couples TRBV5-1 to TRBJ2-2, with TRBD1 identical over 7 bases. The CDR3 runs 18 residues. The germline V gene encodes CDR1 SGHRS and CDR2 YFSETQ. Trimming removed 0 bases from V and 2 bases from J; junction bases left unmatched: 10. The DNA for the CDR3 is TGCGCCAGCAGCTTGGAGAGGGGGCTGCCTCGAAACACCGGGGAGCTGTTTTTT. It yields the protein CASSLERGLPRNTGELFF.

The chain's CDR3 is CASSGGFDSGQFF. For the CDR3, the DNA is TGTGCCAGCAGCGGGGGCTTCGACTCAGGGCAGTTCTTC. V and J are TRBV9 and TRBJ2-1; a possible D gene is TRBD1 (5 bases). There are 13 residues in the CDR3. V was trimmed by 3 bases and J by 12 bases, leaving 16 bases between them. The V gene's germline CDR1 is SGDLS and CDR2 YYNGEE.

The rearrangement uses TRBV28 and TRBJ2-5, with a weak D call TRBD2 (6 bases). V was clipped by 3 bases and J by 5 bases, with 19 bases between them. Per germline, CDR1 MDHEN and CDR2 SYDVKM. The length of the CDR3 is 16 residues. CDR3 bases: TGTGCCAGCAGTTTTGGGTGGAGGGCGGGTGGTGAGACCCAGTACTTC. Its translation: CASSFGWRAGGETQYF.

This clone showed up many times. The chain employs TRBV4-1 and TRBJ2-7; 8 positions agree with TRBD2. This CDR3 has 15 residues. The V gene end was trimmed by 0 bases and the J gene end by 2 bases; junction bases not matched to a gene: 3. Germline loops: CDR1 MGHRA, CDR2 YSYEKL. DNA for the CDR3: TGCGCCAGCAGCCAAGATTGGCGGGGGGCCTACGAGCAGTACTTC. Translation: CASSQDWRGAYEQYF.

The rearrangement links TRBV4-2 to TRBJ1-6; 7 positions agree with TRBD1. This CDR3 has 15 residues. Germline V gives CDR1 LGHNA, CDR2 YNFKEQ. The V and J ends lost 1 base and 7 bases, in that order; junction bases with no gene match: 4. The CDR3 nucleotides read TGTGCCAGCAGCCAAGCAGGGGGGAGAAATTCACCCCTCCACTTT. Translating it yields CASSQAGGRNSPLHF.

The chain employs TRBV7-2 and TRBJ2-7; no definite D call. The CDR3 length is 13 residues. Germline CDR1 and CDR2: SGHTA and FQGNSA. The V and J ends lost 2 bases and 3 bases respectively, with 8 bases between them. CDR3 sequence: CASSLNFNYEQYF. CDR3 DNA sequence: TGTGCCAGCAGCTTAAATTTCAACTACGAGCAGTACTTC.

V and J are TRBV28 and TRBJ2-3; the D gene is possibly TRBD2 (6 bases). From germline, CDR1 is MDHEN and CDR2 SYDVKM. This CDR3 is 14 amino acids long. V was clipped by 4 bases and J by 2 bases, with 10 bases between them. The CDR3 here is CASSSGTFTDTQYF. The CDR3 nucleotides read TGTGCCAGCAGTTCAGGGACTTTCACAGATACGCAGTATTTT. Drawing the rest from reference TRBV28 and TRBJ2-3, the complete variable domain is DVKVTQSSRYLVKRTGEKVFLECVQDMDHENMFWYRQDPGLGLRLIYFSYDVKMKEKGDIPEGYSVSREKKERFSLILESASTNQTSMYLCASSSGTFTDTQYFGPGTRLTVL.

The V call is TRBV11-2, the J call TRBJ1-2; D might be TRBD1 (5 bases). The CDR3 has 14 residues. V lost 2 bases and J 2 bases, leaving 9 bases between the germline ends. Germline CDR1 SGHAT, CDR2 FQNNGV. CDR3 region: CASSLLGPNYGYTF. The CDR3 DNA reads TGTGCCAGCAGCTTATTGGGGCCAAACTATGGCTACACCTTC.

The CDR3 is CASSGGDQRDTEAFF. CDR3 in DNA: TGTGCCAGCAGTGGGGGGGACCAGCGGGACACTGAAGCTTTCTTT. The genes are TRBV28 and TRBJ1-1, with D tentatively TRBD1 (5 bases). The V gene's germline CDR1 is MDHEN and CDR2 SYDVKM. The CDR3 spans 15 residues. V lost 5 bases and J lost 3, with 16 bases in between. Full variable domain (missing parts from reference TRBV28 and TRBJ1-1): DVKVTQSSRYLVKRTGEKVFLECVQDMDHENMFWYRQDPGLGLRLIYFSYDVKMKEKGDIPEGYSVSREKKERFSLILESASTNQTSMYLCASSGGDQRDTEAFFGQGTRLTVV.

As DNA, the CDR3 is TGTGCCAGCAGATCCGGGACAACCTACGAGCAGTACTTC. It translates to CASRSGTTYEQYF. This rearrangement joins TRBV7-9 to TRBJ2-7, with TRBD1 as a possible D gene (6 bases). The CDR3 runs to 13 residues. Germline V gives CDR1 SEHNR, CDR2 FQNEAQ (reference sequence). The V end lost 6 bases, the J end lost 2 bases, and 11 bases lay between the germline ends.

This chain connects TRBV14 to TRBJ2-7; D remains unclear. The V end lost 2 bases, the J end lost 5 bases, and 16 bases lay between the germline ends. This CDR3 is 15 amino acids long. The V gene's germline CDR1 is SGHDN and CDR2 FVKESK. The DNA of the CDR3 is TGTGCCAGCAGCCAACGAGGCGCGTCCAATAACGAGCAGTACTTC. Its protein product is CASSQRGASNNEQYF.

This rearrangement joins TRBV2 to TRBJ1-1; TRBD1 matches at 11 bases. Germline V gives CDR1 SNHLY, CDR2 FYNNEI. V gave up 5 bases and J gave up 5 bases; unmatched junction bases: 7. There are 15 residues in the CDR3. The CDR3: CASSLRTGGRTEAFF. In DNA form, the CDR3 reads TGTGCCAGCAGTCTGCGGACAGGGGGCCGAACTGAAGCTTTCTTT.

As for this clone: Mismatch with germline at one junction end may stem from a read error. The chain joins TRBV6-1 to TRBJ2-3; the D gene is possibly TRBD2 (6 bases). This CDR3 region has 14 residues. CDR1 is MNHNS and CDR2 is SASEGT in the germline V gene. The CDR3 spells CASNERGYTDTQYF. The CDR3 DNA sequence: TGTGCCAGCAATGAACGGGGGTACACAGATACGCAGTATTTT.

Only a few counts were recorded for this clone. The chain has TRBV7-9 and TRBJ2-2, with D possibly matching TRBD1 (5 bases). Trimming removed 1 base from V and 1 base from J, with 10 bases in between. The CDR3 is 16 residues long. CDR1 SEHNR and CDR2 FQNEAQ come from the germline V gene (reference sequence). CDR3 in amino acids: CASSLEIGVNTGELFF. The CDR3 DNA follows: TGTGCCAGCAGCTTAGAGATAGGGGTGAACACCGGGGAGCTGTTTTTT.

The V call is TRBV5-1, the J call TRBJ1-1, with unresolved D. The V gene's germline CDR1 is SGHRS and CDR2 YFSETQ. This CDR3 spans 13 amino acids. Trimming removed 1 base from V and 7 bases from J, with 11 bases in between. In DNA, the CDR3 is TGCGCCAGCAGCTTGACGGGTCGGGATGAAGCTTTCTTT. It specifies CASSLTGRDEAFF. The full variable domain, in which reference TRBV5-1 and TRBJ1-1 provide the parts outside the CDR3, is KAGVTQTPRYLIKTRGQQVTLSCSPISGHRSVSWYQQTPGQGLQFLFEYFSETQRNKGNFPGRFSGRQFSNSRSEMNVSTLELGDSALYLCASSLTGRDEAFFGQGTRLTVV.

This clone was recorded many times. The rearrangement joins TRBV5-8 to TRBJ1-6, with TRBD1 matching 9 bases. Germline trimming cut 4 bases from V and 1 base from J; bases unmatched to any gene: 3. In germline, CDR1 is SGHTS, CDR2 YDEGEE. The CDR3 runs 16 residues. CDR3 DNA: TGTGCCAGCAGCCGCGGACAGGGGTCCTATAATTCACCCCTCCACTTT. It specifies CASSRGQGSYNSPLHF.

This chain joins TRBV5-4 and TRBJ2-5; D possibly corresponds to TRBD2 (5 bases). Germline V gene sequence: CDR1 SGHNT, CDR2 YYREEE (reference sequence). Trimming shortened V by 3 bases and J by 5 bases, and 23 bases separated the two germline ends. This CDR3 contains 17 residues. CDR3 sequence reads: CASSSARWGSGGETQYF. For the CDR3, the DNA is TGTGCCAGCAGCTCTGCCAGATGGGGAAGCGGCGGGGAGACCCAGTACTTC.

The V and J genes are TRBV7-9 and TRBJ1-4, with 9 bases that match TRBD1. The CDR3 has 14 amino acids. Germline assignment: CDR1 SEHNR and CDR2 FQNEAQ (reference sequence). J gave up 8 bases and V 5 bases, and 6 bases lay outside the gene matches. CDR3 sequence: CASSLGQGDEKLFF. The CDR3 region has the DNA TGTGCCAGCAGCCTGGGACAGGGCGACGAAAAACTGTTTTTT.

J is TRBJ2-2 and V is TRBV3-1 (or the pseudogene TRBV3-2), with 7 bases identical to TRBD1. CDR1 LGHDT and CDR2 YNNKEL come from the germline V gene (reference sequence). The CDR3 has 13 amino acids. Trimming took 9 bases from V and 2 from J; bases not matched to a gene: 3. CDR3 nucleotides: TGTGCCAGTCGGGACAGAAACACCGGGGAGCTGTTTTTT. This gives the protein CASRDRNTGELFF.

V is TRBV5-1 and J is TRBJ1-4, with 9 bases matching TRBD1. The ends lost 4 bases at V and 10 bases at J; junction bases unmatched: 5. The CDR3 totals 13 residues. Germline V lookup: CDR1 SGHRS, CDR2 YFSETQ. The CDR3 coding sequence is TGCGCCAGCAGCACGGAACAGGGGGCAAAACTGTTTTTT. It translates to CASSTEQGAKLFF.

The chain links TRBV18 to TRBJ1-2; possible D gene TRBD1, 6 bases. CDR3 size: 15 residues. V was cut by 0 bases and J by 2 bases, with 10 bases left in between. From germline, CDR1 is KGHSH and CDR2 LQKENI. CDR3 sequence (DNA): TGTGCCAGCTCACCACCCACAGGGTCAAACTATGGCTACACCTTC. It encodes CASSPPTGSNYGYTF.

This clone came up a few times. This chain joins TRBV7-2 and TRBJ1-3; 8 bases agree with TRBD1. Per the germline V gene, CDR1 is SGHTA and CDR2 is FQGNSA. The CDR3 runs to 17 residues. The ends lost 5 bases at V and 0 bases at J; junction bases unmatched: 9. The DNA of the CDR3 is TGTGCCAGCAGCCTATTACAGGGGGGGAGCTCTGGAAACACCATATATTTT. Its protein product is CASSLLQGGSSGNTIYF.